The 20 T cell receptor beta chains below all came from one sample that was sequenced in a study of cytomegalovirus exposure and HLA in healthy donors. Using immunoSEQ multiplex PCR, the repertoire was profiled, and TCRdb retains in-frame clones only, with some absent. The sample includes around 250,000 clones, around 90% of them seen just once. Sequencing used PBMCs. The receptors here all came from a woman between 18 and 29 years old in good health and CMV-seronegative.

V usage is TRBV7-9 and J usage is TRBJ2-5; 8 bases line up with TRBD1. The CDR3 length is 15 residues. Germline V lookup: CDR1 SEHNR, CDR2 FQNEAQ (reference sequence). V was pared by 5 bases and J by 4 bases, with 9 bases of the junction left unmatched. The CDR3 protein is CASSDRQGYLETQYF. The CDR3 DNA reads as TGTGCCAGCAGCGATCGACAGGGGTATCTAGAGACCCAGTACTTC.

The rearrangement joins TRBV27 to TRBJ2-3; TRBD1 aligns across 7 bases. Germline-derived CDR1 and CDR2 are MNHEY and SMNVEV (reference sequence). The CDR3 is 14 residues long. The trim removed 6 bases at V and 7 bases at J, leaving 10 bases unmatched. The CDR3 loop reads CASSPGGNLHTQYF. The CDR3 DNA follows: TGTGCCAGCAGCCCAGGGGGTAACCTACATACGCAGTATTTT.

Concerning this clone itself: This same CDR3 is encoded by further DNA sequences in the sample. This sequence joins TRBV5-4 and TRBJ2-3, with TRBD2 matching over 12 bases. In germline, CDR1 is SGHNT, CDR2 YYREEE (reference sequence). This CDR3 region has 18 residues. V shed 3 bases and J 3 bases; nucleotides not matched to a gene: 11. Written as DNA, the CDR3 is TGTGCCAGCAGCTCACTAGCGGGGGGCACTACTTTTACAGATACGCAGTATTTT. It specifies CASSSLAGGTTFTDTQYF.

This chain connects TRBV2 to TRBJ2-7; D might be TRBD2 (7 bases). V lost 1 base, J lost 0 bases, and 10 bases lay in between. CDR3 length: 15 amino acids. Germline V gives CDR1 SNHLY, CDR2 FYNNEI. The CDR3 here is CASSEEGGNSYEQYF. CDR3 DNA: TGTGCCAGCAGTGAAGAGGGGGGGAACTCCTACGAGCAGTACTTC.

The CDR3 loop reads CASSPAPSKAEAFF. CDR3 in DNA: TGTGCCAGCAGCCCCGCGCCCTCTAAAGCTGAAGCTTTCTTT. The V call is TRBV7-2, the J call TRBJ1-1; no definite D call. The CDR3 is 14 amino acids. V shed 5 bases and J shed 6 bases, with 16 bases lying between them. Germline CDR1 is SGHTA and CDR2 is FQGNSA.

The V and J genes are TRBV18 and TRBJ2-1; 12 nucleotides line up with TRBD2. The ends lost 2 bases at V and 5 bases at J; junction bases unmatched: 7. Germline V gene sequence: CDR1 KGHSH, CDR2 LQKENI. The CDR3 spans 17 residues. The CDR3 loop is CASSPVASGGGDNEQFF. For the CDR3, the DNA is TGTGCCAGCTCACCAGTTGCTAGCGGGGGGGGAGACAATGAGCAGTTCTTC.

CDR3 residues: CASSIQGALTEAFF. In nucleotides, the CDR3 is TGTGCCAGCAGCATACAGGGGGCGCTCACTGAAGCTTTCTTT. The chain uses TRBV5-8 and TRBJ1-1, with TRBD1 matching over 9 bases. The junction had 5 bases not matched to a gene; V was cut back by 4 bases and J by 4 bases. Germline CDR1 is SGHTS and CDR2 is YDEGEE. The CDR3 consists of 14 residues.

This chain uses TRBV28 with TRBJ2-5; 10 bases map to TRBD1. With 6 bases clipped from V and 3 bases from J, the junction kept 19 bases outside the gene matches. This CDR3 has 19 amino acids. Germline V gene sequence: CDR1 MDHEN, CDR2 SYDVKM. CDR3 residues: CASSKRPGQGRLGEETQYF. In DNA, the CDR3 is TGTGCCAGCAGCAAAAGACCGGGACAGGGGAGGCTAGGCGAAGAGACCCAGTACTTC.

Here the CDR3 reads CASSPKGASGGEQFF. The CDR3 DNA is TGTGCCAGCAGCCCAAAGGGTGCTAGCGGGGGTGAGCAGTTCTTC. The genes are TRBV7-6 and TRBJ2-1; 10 bases are a match to TRBD2. CDR1 is SGHVS and CDR2 is FNYEAQ in the germline V gene. J was trimmed by 9 bases and V by 5 bases; bases with no gene match: 10. This CDR3 has 15 residues. The variable domain in full, with the rest retrieved from reference TRBV7-6 and TRBJ2-1, is GAGVSQSPRYKVTKRGQDVALRCDPISGHVSLYWYRQALGQGPEFLTYFNYEAQQDKSGLPNDRFSAERPEGSISTLTIQRTEQRDSAMYRCASSPKGASGGEQFFGPGTRLTVL.

This clone was recorded once. The chain has TRBV28 and TRBJ2-5, with 12 bases fitting TRBD2. Trimming removed 3 bases from V and 4 bases from J; junction bases left unmatched: 6. Germline CDR1 MDHEN, CDR2 SYDVKM. This CDR3 spans 16 amino acids. The CDR3 protein is CASSFLAGGPGETQYF. The CDR3 coding sequence is TGTGCCAGCAGTTTCCTAGCGGGGGGGCCGGGAGAGACCCAGTACTTC.

The chain has TRBV7-6 and TRBJ2-2; no clear D. From germline, CDR1 is SGHVS and CDR2 FNYEAQ. CDR3 size: 14 residues. V lost 5 bases and J lost 2, with 9 bases in between. The CDR3 is CASSHELNTGELFF. The CDR3, as DNA: TGTGCCAGCAGCCACGAACTTAACACCGGGGAGCTGTTTTTT.

This clone was picked up a small number of times. The chain carries TRBV6-4 and TRBJ1-2; D may be TRBD1 (6 bases). The CDR3 is 17 residues long. The V end was cut by 0 bases, the J end by 2 bases, with 16 bases between. Germline V lookup: CDR1 MRHNA, CDR2 SNTAGT. CDR3 sequence: CASSDSSIAGANYGYTF. CDR3 DNA: TGTGCCAGCAGTGACTCGTCAATAGCAGGGGCCAACTATGGCTACACCTTC.

This chain uses TRBV28 with TRBJ2-7, with 14 bases identical to TRBD2. Germline trimming cut 4 bases from V and 2 bases from J; bases unmatched to any gene: 10. Germline V gene lookup returns CDR1 MDHEN and CDR2 SYDVKM. This CDR3 comprises 18 residues. CDR3 DNA: TGTGCCAGCAGTTATGACCGACGACTAGCGGGGGGGACCTACGAGCAGTACGTC. Translating gives CASSYDRRLAGGTYEQYV.

CDR3 nucleotide sequence: TGTGCCAGTCGCACTAGCGGTTGGGGCACAGATACGCAGTATTTT. It translates to CASRTSGWGTDTQYF. This chain joins TRBV9 and TRBJ2-3, with 8 bases aligning to TRBD2. Germline assignment: CDR1 SGDLS and CDR2 YYNGEE. Trimming cost V 8 bases and J 1 base; bases outside gene matches: 9. This CDR3 region has 15 residues.

This chain connects TRBV6-6 to TRBJ1-1; 11 bases are a match to TRBD1. V lost 4 bases, J lost 4 bases, and 8 bases stayed unmatched. There are 16 residues in the CDR3. Germline V gives CDR1 MNHNY, CDR2 SVGAGI (reference sequence). The CDR3 here is CASSFQDRGHGTEAFF. CDR3 coding DNA: TGTGCCAGCAGTTTCCAGGACAGGGGGCATGGCACTGAAGCTTTCTTT.

The V and J genes are TRBV19 and TRBJ2-3; TRBD1 agrees at 7 bases. After removal of 7 bases from V and 0 bases from J, the junction contained 7 bases not matched to a gene. CDR3 length equals 15 residues. From germline, CDR1 is LNHDA and CDR2 SQIVND (reference sequence). As DNA, the CDR3 is TGTGCCAGTAATACAGGGGTCACTAGCACAGATACGCAGTATTTT. Protein sequence: CASNTGVTSTDTQYF.

The gene calls are TRBV4-1 and TRBJ1-6; D not resolved. The CDR3 extends over 15 amino acids. The V and J ends lost 1 base and 10 bases respectively, with 14 bases between them. CDR1 and CDR2 from the germline V gene are MGHRA and YSYEKL. CDR3 loop: CASSQVGGVSSPLHF. DNA of the CDR3: TGCGCCAGCAGCCAAGTTGGCGGGGTCAGCTCACCCCTCCACTTT.

The chain couples TRBV23-1 to TRBJ2-7, with 8 bases identical to TRBD2. TRBV23-1 is an ORF, and what it does is uncertain. This CDR3 is 14 amino acids long. V shed 2 bases, J shed 5 bases, and the junction held 5 bases outside the gene matches. CDR3 nucleotide sequence: TGCGCCAGCAGTCAAGGGCGGGGGGCCCACGAGCAGTACGTC. As protein: CASSQGRGAHEQYV.

This clone was observed a few times. The gene calls are TRBV2 and TRBJ1-6; D unresolved. CDR1 SNHLY and CDR2 FYNNEI come from the germline V gene. This CDR3 has 11 amino acids. V was trimmed by 6 bases and J by 7 bases, leaving 4 bases between them. The CDR3 loop reads CASSENSPLHF. The DNA of the CDR3 is TGTGCCAGCAGCGAGAATTCACCCCTCCACTTT.

The chain joins TRBV6-6 to TRBJ1-5; a weak D match, TRBD1 (6 bases). Germline CDR1 reads MNHNY; CDR2 reads SVGAGI (reference sequence). The CDR3 covers 14 residues. The V gene lost 4 bases and the J gene lost 3 bases, with 10 bases spanning the gap. In DNA, the CDR3 is TGTGCCAGCAGTTTAAGGACAGTCAATCAGCCCCAGCATTTT. Its translation is CASSLRTVNQPQHF.